The T cell receptor beta chain under discussion was sequenced for a study of tumor-infiltrating lymphocytes in primary liver carcinoma (dated by TCRdb to about 2017). Background for the entire study: A handful of patients with histopathologically diagnosed primary liver carcinoma underwent surgical resection in China between November 2015 and March 2016. Of the five patients (three men and two women, aged 30 to 69 years), four had hepatocellular carcinoma and one had combined HCC and intrahepatic cholangiocarcinoma. The tumors of the five patients were staged as T1-T3 N0M0, with maximum diameters ranging from 4.2 to 10 cm. Each sample produced about 3.5 to 7.13 million productive TCRbeta reads, and read depth showed no significant difference between tissue types. Across five regions of each liver tumor, along with adjacent normal tissue and blood, the study brought together TCRbeta repertoire sequencing, expression microarrays and whole-exome sequencing. A total of roughly 35 specimens from 5 patients went through TCRbeta repertoire sequencing, namely 25 tumor regions, 5 adjacent noncancerous liver tissues and 5 peripheral blood samples. Technical replicate repertoires showed high reproducibility, with mean shared-clone rates around 0.9 and correlation coefficients above 0.95.

What the research found in general, with its limitations: Bulk unsorted samples precluded comparing CD4+ and CD8+ T cell repertoires. With just a few patients in the study, the authors point out that the findings should be validated in a larger study. The top 250 clones made up a significantly larger repertoire fraction in tumors than in blood (p = 0.039). Consistent with antigen-driven expansion, pairs of tumor regions showed higher repertoire overlap (mean roughly 35%) than either tumor-adjacent pairs (about 17%) or tumor-blood pairs (approximately 15%). Because only the TCR beta chain was sequenced and unpaired alpha chains were not captured, true repertoire diversity is likely underestimated.

TRIzol reagent was used to extract blood RNA from unsorted whole blood, while the DNeasy Blood & Tissue kit provided the germline DNA. At the time of sampling, the patients were treatment-naive and had chronic HBV infection. Before surgery, four milliliters of peripheral blood were collected into K2EDTA tubes. A constant-region primer and ProtoScript II reverse transcriptase were used to reverse-transcribe TCRbeta-specific cDNA from approximately 450 ng total RNA. TCRbeta libraries were built with three nested multiplex PCR rounds, a slightly modified ARM-PCR procedure. Multiplex TRBV1-TRBV30 forward primers and a Cbeta reverse primer were used in the first two PCR rounds, each of which was run for 10 to 11 cycles. Sample barcodes and Illumina adapters were attached in a final 25-cycle PCR using Deep VentR polymerase. Before sequencing, amplicons of 200-500 bp were gel-purified using a QIAquick gel extraction kit. An Illumina HiSeq 2500 was used to sequence the TCRbeta amplicons, generating 250-bp paired-end reads. The paper's data handling went like this. Trimmomatic v0.33 was used to quality-trim the reads, and FLASH v1.2.11 was used to merge paired reads so that full CDR3 sequences could be recovered. V, D and J germline segments were assigned to the rearranged TCRbeta sequences by MiGEC v1.2.1b. Clonotype statistics and Shannon-Wiener diversity indices were calculated with VDJtools v1.0.0. To reduce sampling bias, subsequent analyses other than the diversity analysis used only the 250 most abundant clonotypes in each sample. Through fastp at Q25 and MiXCR, TCRdb rebuilt clones from the public reads, retaining in-frame beta chains. Each CDR3 protein gets just one entry, which takes the most common genes and DNA from the rows behind it. These V and J calls originate from TCRdb's pipeline instead of the authors' own analysis. For this sample the table gives 310,000 or so distinct CDR3 sequences, of which 45% to 70% were detected only once. Jointly, the top ten make up 15% to 20% of the sample.

The table lists this clonotype with a count of one. The specificity of this receptor is unknown. The final CDR3 position lacks the conserved phenylalanine or tryptophan, pointing to a likely read error. The germline V gene encodes CDR1 PRHDT and CDR2 FYEKMQ (reference sequence). V is reduced by 3 bases and J by 1 base, leaving a spacing of 6 bases between them. The CDR3 spans 13 amino acids, including both terminal residues. Solely the CDR3 DNA is kept, with 39 bases framed from the first base. The rearranged chain carries TRBV13 and TRBJ1-1, with an unclear D gene assignment. Input material: peripheral blood. This receptor was obtained from a woman aged 25 to 45 with primary liver carcinoma and hepatitis B virus infection. The CDR3 reads as follows: CASSLPRNTEAFC. In nucleotides, the sequence is TGTGCCAGCAGCTTGCCACGGAACACTGAAGCTTTCTGT.